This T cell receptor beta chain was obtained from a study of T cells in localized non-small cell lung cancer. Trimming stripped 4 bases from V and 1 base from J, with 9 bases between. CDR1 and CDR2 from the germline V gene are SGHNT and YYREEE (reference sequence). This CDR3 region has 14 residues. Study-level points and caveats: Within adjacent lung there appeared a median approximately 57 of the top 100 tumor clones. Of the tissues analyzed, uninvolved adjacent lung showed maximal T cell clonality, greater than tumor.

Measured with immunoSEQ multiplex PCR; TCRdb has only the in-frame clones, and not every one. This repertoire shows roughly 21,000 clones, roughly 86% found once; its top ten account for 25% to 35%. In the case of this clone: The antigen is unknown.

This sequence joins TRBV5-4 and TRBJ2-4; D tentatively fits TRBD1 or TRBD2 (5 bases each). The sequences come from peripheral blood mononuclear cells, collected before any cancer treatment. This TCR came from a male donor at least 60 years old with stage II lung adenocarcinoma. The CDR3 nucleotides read TGTGCCAGCAGCGGGGGACCGGCCAAAAACATTCAGTACTTC. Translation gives CASSGGPAKNIQYF.